The rows below give T cell receptor beta chains drawn from one sample of a study of vaccination effects on CD4 cells after COVID-19. For these receptors, no antigen is known. Assay: immunoSEQ multiplex PCR; the TCRdb copy retains only in-frame clones and omits some. This table holds about 70,000 clones, roughly 73% found once. The sequencing here drew on CD4+ T cells from PBMCs cultured with HIV peptides, taken before COVID-19 vaccination. The receptors shown here come from a human donor who had a prior SARS-CoV-2 infection. Each CDR3 is given with its conserved first and last residue. D genes are given only for firm matches. Where a row states a size, it is once, few, many or the class of an expanded clone; other rows omit it.

cdr3_length,d_call,v_call,clone_size,j_call,cdr3_nt,cdr3_aa
13,NA,TRBV5-5,once,TRBJ2-5,TGTGCCAGCAGCTTTGGTCGGGAAGAGACCCAGTACTTC,CASSFGREETQYF
17,NA,TRBV21-1,NA,TRBJ1-3,TGTGCCAGCAGCAACAACGCCACGCCCGACTCTGGAAACACCATATATTTT,CASSNNATPDSGNTIYF
15,NA,TRBV23-1,NA,TRBJ1-1,TGCGCCAGCAGTCAATCACGATGGGGGGGCGCTGAAGCTTTCTTT,CASSQSRWGGAEAFF
14,NA,TRBV18,NA,TRBJ2-4,TGTGCCAGCTCACCAGGGGTAGCCAAAAACATTCAGTACTTC,CASSPGVAKNIQYF
15,TRBD1,TRBV5-1,NA,TRBJ1-4,TGCGCCAGCAGCATCCAGACAGGGTCTAATGAAAAACTGTTTTTT,CASSIQTGSNEKLFF
15,TRBD1,TRBV6-6,few,TRBJ2-7,TGTGCCAGCGCTTTTGGACAGGGAGTCTCCTACGAGCAGTACTTC,CASAFGQGVSYEQYF
11,NA,TRBV19,NA,TRBJ2-1,TGTGCCAGTTCGGAGTACAATGAGCAGTTCTTC,CASSEYNEQFF
12,NA,TRBV24-1,NA,TRBJ1-2,TGTGCCACCTCCGTCGGGGACTATGGCTACACCTTC,CATSVGDYGYTF
14,TRBD2,TRBV6-2/TRBV6-3,few,TRBJ2-7,TGTGCCAGCAGACCTAGCGGGACTACCTACGAGCAGTACTTC,CASRPSGTTYEQYF
13,NA,TRBV30,few,TRBJ1-6,TGTGCCTGGAGTGACCTAACAGGATCACCCCTCCACTTT,CAWSDLTGSPLHF
13,NA,TRBV28,NA,TRBJ2-7,TGTGCCAGCAGTTCCGGACATTTCAACGAGCAGTACTTC,CASSSGHFNEQYF
13,NA,TRBV5-4,NA,TRBJ1-2,TGTGCCAGCAGCTCGTCTCTAAACTATGGCTACACCTTC,CASSSSLNYGYTF
19,NA,TRBV21-1,NA,TRBJ2-5,TGTGCCAGAGGAGCTCCGGGACAGGGGGGACGATCTGGCCAAGAGACCCAGTACTTC,CARGAPGQGGRSGQETQYF
17,TRBD2,TRBV19,NA,TRBJ2-1,TGTGCCAGTAGTCCCCGGGGGGGAGCGGGAGGGGACAATGAGCAGTTCTTC,CASSPRGGAGGDNEQFF
13,NA,TRBV5-4,few,TRBJ2-3,TGTGCCAGCAGCCCAAAGAATCCAGATACGCAGTATTTT,CASSPKNPDTQYF
15,NA,TRBV5-8,NA,TRBJ2-2,TGTGCCAGCAGCTTGGAGTCCCTGTACACCGGGGAGCTGTTTTTT,CASSLESLYTGELFF
16,NA,TRBV4-2,NA,TRBJ2-7,TGTGCCAGCAGCCAAGAACACCGCCAGGGACCCTACGAGCAGTACTTC,CASSQEHRQGPYEQYF
15,NA,TRBV4-3,few,TRBJ1-1,TGCGCCAGCAGCCAAGATCTCTACGTGGGCACTGAAGCTTTCTTT,CASSQDLYVGTEAFF
13,NA,TRBV7-3,once,TRBJ2-3,TGTGCCAGCAGCTATTTGCAGTTGGATACGCAGTATTTT,CASSYLQLDTQYF
14,TRBD2,TRBV7-3,few,TRBJ2-1,TGTGCCAGCAGCGGCGCGGGAGTTTACAATGAGCAGTTCTTC,CASSGAGVYNEQFF
16,NA,TRBV4-1,once,TRBJ1-3,TGCGCCAGCAGCCAAGTCTTGGGGAACGCTGGAAACACCATATATTTT,CASSQVLGNAGNTIYF
15,TRBD1,TRBV5-6,NA,TRBJ1-2,TGTGCCAGCAGCTTGTGGGACAGGCTTAACTATGGCTACACCTTC,CASSLWDRLNYGYTF
15,TRBD1,TRBV7-2,NA,TRBJ2-7,TGTGCCAGCAGCTTCCAAGACAGGGCCTTGGACGAGCAGTACTTC,CASSFQDRALDEQYF
13,NA,TRBV7-2,NA,TRBJ2-4,TGTGCCAGCACCGAGGCTCGGGGAAACATTCAGTACTTC,CASTEARGNIQYF
13,NA,TRBV5-1,NA,TRBJ1-2,TGCGCCAGCAGCTTCTCGGAGAACTATGGCTACACCTTC,CASSFSENYGYTF
13,NA,TRBV5-1,once,TRBJ1-2,TGCGCCAGCAGCTTGGTACGCCGCGATGGCTACACCTTC,CASSLVRRDGYTF
14,TRBD1,TRBV11-2,NA,TRBJ1-4,TGTGCCAGCAGCTTCGGACAGGGTGGAGAAAAACTGTTTTTT,CASSFGQGGEKLFF
17,TRBD1,TRBV25-1,NA,TRBJ2-5,TGTGCCAGCAGTGAATCGAGGGGGGACAGGGCGTTACAGACCCAGTACTTC,CASSESRGDRALQTQYF
13,NA,TRBV13,once,TRBJ1-3,TGTGCCAGCAGCAGGGGGGCCGGAAACACCATATATTTT,CASSRGAGNTIYF
15,NA,TRBV5-4,NA,TRBJ1-2,TGTGCCAGCAGCCGGACTGGGGCAGGCCGCTATGGCTACACCTTC,CASSRTGAGRYGYTF
15,TRBD1,TRBV5-4,NA,TRBJ1-6,TGTGCCAGCAGCGAGAGGACAGGCCAACATTCACCCCTCCACTTT,CASSERTGQHSPLHF
14,NA,TRBV19,NA,TRBJ2-2,TGTGCCAGTAGTATTCGGGACTTGCACGGGGAGCTGTTTTTT,CASSIRDLHGELFF
16,TRBD1,TRBV7-2,NA,TRBJ1-3,TGTGCCAGCAGCTTAGTAACGACAGGGTCTGGAAACACCATATATTTT,CASSLVTTGSGNTIYF
16,TRBD2,TRBV19,NA,TRBJ2-2,TGTGCCAGTAGTGATGACTCTAGCGGAGGGACCGGGGAGCTGTTTTTT,CASSDDSSGGTGELFF
13,NA,TRBV2,few,TRBJ2-2,TGTGCCAGCACTGGGGGGAGTCCCGGGGAGCTGTTTTTT,CASTGGSPGELFF
12,NA,TRBV2,NA,TRBJ2-1,TGTGCCAGCAGTGGTGGGACCCATGAGCAGTTCTTC,CASSGGTHEQFF
15,NA,TRBV6-1,NA,TRBJ1-3,TGTGCCAGCAGTGAAGCGCCAGGCCTTAGAAACACCATATATTTT,CASSEAPGLRNTIYF